The rows below give T cell receptor beta chains drawn from one sample of a study of quantifying T cell responses using KT2 cells. TCRdb ran MiXCR on the UMI-ligation and nested PCR reads and lists one entry per CDR3 protein. Of around 30,000 distinct CDR3 sequences in the sample, over 9% are singletons; the top ten hold roughly 10%. Sequenced material: PBMCs spiked with cells of the T cell clone KT2. The receptors here all came from a human donor. Each CDR3 is given with its conserved first and last residue. The order of the fields is CDR3 length, J gene, clone size, D gene, V gene, CDR3 DNA, CDR3 protein. D genes are given only for firm matches. Part of the rows lack a size; the others show once, few, many or a class for expanded clones.

len: 14
j_gene: TRBJ2-5
abundance: many
d_gene: TRBD1
v_gene: TRBV6-1
CDR3nt: TGTGCCAGCAGTGACCCGGACAGGGAAGAGACCCAGTACTTC
CDR3aa: CASSDPDREETQYF

len: 14
j_gene: TRBJ2-7
abundance: few
d_gene: -
v_gene: TRBV28
CDR3nt: TGTGCCAGCAGGCGAGCGTCAGGGGCCTACGAGCAGTACTTC
CDR3aa: CASRRASGAYEQYF

len: 14
j_gene: TRBJ1-4
abundance: many
d_gene: -
v_gene: TRBV12-3/TRBV12-4
CDR3nt: TGTGCCAGCAGTTTATGGCCAGGGGATGAAAAACTGTTTTTT
CDR3aa: CASSLWPGDEKLFF

len: 14
j_gene: TRBJ2-1
abundance: few
d_gene: -
v_gene: TRBV2
CDR3nt: TGTGCCAGCAGTGTAATGGGGACCGACAATGAGCAGTTCTTC
CDR3aa: CASSVMGTDNEQFF

len: 13
j_gene: TRBJ1-2
abundance: many
d_gene: TRBD1
v_gene: TRBV6-5
CDR3nt: TGTGCCAGCAGTGGGACAGGGTTGGGCGGCTACACCTTC
CDR3aa: CASSGTGLGGYTF

len: 15
j_gene: TRBJ1-5
abundance: few
d_gene: -
v_gene: TRBV6-5
CDR3nt: TGTGCCAGCAGGCAGAAGAGGGGAAGCAATCAGCCCCAGCATTTT
CDR3aa: CASRQKRGSNQPQHF

len: 16
j_gene: TRBJ2-7
abundance: -
d_gene: -
v_gene: TRBV2
CDR3nt: TGTGCCAGCAGTGAAGCTGTGGAGGGTGGCTCCTACGAGCAGTACTTC
CDR3aa: CASSEAVEGGSYEQYF

len: 14
j_gene: TRBJ1-1
abundance: many
d_gene: -
v_gene: TRBV20-1
CDR3nt: TGCAGTGCTAGAGACCGCACACGCAACACTGAAGCTTTCTTT
CDR3aa: CSARDRTRNTEAFF

len: 13
j_gene: TRBJ2-7
abundance: -
d_gene: -
v_gene: TRBV12-3/TRBV12-4
CDR3nt: TGTGCCAGCAGTCCGGACGTGCGCTACGAGCAGTACTTC
CDR3aa: CASSPDVRYEQYF

len: 13
j_gene: TRBJ2-5
abundance: -
d_gene: -
v_gene: TRBV12-3/TRBV12-4
CDR3nt: TGTGCCAGCAGTCTGGGACTCCAAGAGACCCAGTACTTC
CDR3aa: CASSLGLQETQYF

len: 14
j_gene: TRBJ1-1
abundance: many
d_gene: -
v_gene: TRBV27
CDR3nt: TGTGCCAGCAGTTTAAGGGACGGGAACACTGAAGCTTTCTTT
CDR3aa: CASSLRDGNTEAFF

len: 17
j_gene: TRBJ2-7
abundance: -
d_gene: TRBD2
v_gene: TRBV4-3
CDR3nt: TGCGCCAGCAGCCAAGGAGTTTGGCGGGAGTTGGGCTACGAGCAGTACTTC
CDR3aa: CASSQGVWRELGYEQYF

len: 13
j_gene: TRBJ1-1
abundance: few
d_gene: TRBD1
v_gene: TRBV6-5
CDR3nt: TGTGCCAGCAGTTATTCGGGACAGGGCGAAGCTTTCTTT
CDR3aa: CASSYSGQGEAFF

len: 14
j_gene: TRBJ2-1
abundance: few
d_gene: TRBD2
v_gene: TRBV7-2
CDR3nt: TGTGCCAGCAGCACAATAGCGGGAGCTAGTGAGCAGTTCTTC
CDR3aa: CASSTIAGASEQFF

len: 14
j_gene: TRBJ1-5
abundance: many
d_gene: -
v_gene: TRBV6-2/TRBV6-3
CDR3nt: TGTGCCAGCAGTTACTTAGGGCCAAGTCAGCCCCAGCATTTT
CDR3aa: CASSYLGPSQPQHF

len: 15
j_gene: TRBJ2-1
abundance: many
d_gene: TRBD2
v_gene: TRBV5-1
CDR3nt: TGCGCCAGCAGCTTGGGTGCGGGAGCCAACAATGAGCAGTTCTTC
CDR3aa: CASSLGAGANNEQFF

len: 11
j_gene: TRBJ2-7
abundance: -
d_gene: -
v_gene: TRBV24-1
CDR3nt: TGTGCCACCAGTGATTCGGGGGAGCAGTACTTC
CDR3aa: CATSDSGEQYF

len: 17
j_gene: TRBJ2-5
abundance: medium-sized
d_gene: -
v_gene: TRBV20-1
CDR3nt: TGCAGTGCTAGAGCTTTGAGTGGAGGGGTAGTTGGAGAGACCCAGTACTTC
CDR3aa: CSARALSGGVVGETQYF

len: 18
j_gene: TRBJ2-1
abundance: -
d_gene: TRBD2
v_gene: TRBV4-3
CDR3nt: TGCGCCAGCAGCCAAGATCCCCCGGGACTAGCGGGAGTTAATGAGCAGTTCTTC
CDR3aa: CASSQDPPGLAGVNEQFF

len: 15
j_gene: TRBJ2-7
abundance: many
d_gene: TRBD2
v_gene: TRBV4-2
CDR3nt: TGTGCCAGCAGCGAGGGACTAGCGGGGACCTACGAGCAGTACTTC
CDR3aa: CASSEGLAGTYEQYF

len: 15
j_gene: TRBJ1-1
abundance: few
d_gene: TRBD1
v_gene: TRBV2
CDR3nt: TGTGCCAGCAGAGACAGGGGAAGTCCAAACACTGAAGCTTTCTTT
CDR3aa: CASRDRGSPNTEAFF

len: 14
j_gene: TRBJ2-3
abundance: many
d_gene: -
v_gene: TRBV2
CDR3nt: TGTGCCAGCAGTGAAGTACCCCTAGCTTCTACGCAGTATTTT
CDR3aa: CASSEVPLASTQYF

len: 17
j_gene: TRBJ2-5
abundance: few
d_gene: TRBD2
v_gene: TRBV11-3
CDR3nt: TGTGCCAGCAGCTCCGATAGGACTAGCGGTCAACAAGAGACCCAGTACTTC
CDR3aa: CASSSDRTSGQQETQYF

len: 16
j_gene: TRBJ1-5
abundance: few
d_gene: -
v_gene: TRBV6-2/TRBV6-3
CDR3nt: TGTGCCAGCAGTTATAAACAGGGTAGGAGCAATCAGCCCCAGCATTTT
CDR3aa: CASSYKQGRSNQPQHF

len: 16
j_gene: TRBJ2-7
abundance: many
d_gene: TRBD2
v_gene: TRBV7-9
CDR3nt: TGTGCCAGCAGCCCCTATACTAGCGGGGGACGCTACGAGCAGTACTTC
CDR3aa: CASSPYTSGGRYEQYF

len: 15
j_gene: TRBJ1-1
abundance: many
d_gene: -
v_gene: TRBV7-8
CDR3nt: TGTGCCAGCAGCTTATTTACGGACTTGAACACTGAAGCTTTCTTT
CDR3aa: CASSLFTDLNTEAFF

len: 13
j_gene: TRBJ2-5
abundance: -
d_gene: -
v_gene: TRBV6-1
CDR3nt: TGTGCCAGCAGGTGGACGGGTGCAGAGACCCAGTACTTC
CDR3aa: CASRWTGAETQYF

len: 13
j_gene: TRBJ1-1
abundance: -
d_gene: -
v_gene: TRBV18
CDR3nt: TGTGCCAGCTCACCCCAGGGGCCCACTAAAGCTTTCTTT
CDR3aa: CASSPQGPTKAFF

len: 14
j_gene: TRBJ1-1
abundance: few
d_gene: -
v_gene: TRBV6-5
CDR3nt: TGTGCCAGCAGTTACTTCCGGGAGTCGCCTGAAGCTTTCTTT
CDR3aa: CASSYFRESPEAFF

len: 19
j_gene: TRBJ2-7
abundance: -
d_gene: TRBD2
v_gene: TRBV20-1
CDR3nt: TGCAGTGCTGGGGTAGGGGCCGGACTAGCGGGGAAATTATCCTACGAGCAGTACTTC
CDR3aa: CSAGVGAGLAGKLSYEQYF

len: 14
j_gene: TRBJ2-1
abundance: -
d_gene: TRBD2
v_gene: TRBV29-1
CDR3nt: TGCAGCGCCCGAGGACTAGCGGCATCTAATGAGCAGTTCTTC
CDR3aa: CSARGLAASNEQFF

len: 14
j_gene: TRBJ2-3
abundance: few
d_gene: -
v_gene: TRBV20-1
CDR3nt: TGCAGTGCTAGTCCCTTCAGAAGCACAGATACGCAGTATTTT
CDR3aa: CSASPFRSTDTQYF

len: 11
j_gene: TRBJ1-2
abundance: many
d_gene: -
v_gene: TRBV27
CDR3nt: TGTGCCAGCAGGGACGCCTATGGCTACACCTTC
CDR3aa: CASRDAYGYTF

len: 14
j_gene: TRBJ2-7
abundance: many
d_gene: TRBD1
v_gene: TRBV5-6
CDR3nt: TGTGCCAGCAGCTGGGGGACAGGGAACCACGAGCAGTACTTC
CDR3aa: CASSWGTGNHEQYF

len: 12
j_gene: TRBJ2-3
abundance: few
d_gene: -
v_gene: TRBV7-9
CDR3nt: TGTGCCAGCAGCTGGACCTGGGATACGCAGTATTTT
CDR3aa: CASSWTWDTQYF

len: 15
j_gene: TRBJ2-5
abundance: -
d_gene: -
v_gene: TRBV15
CDR3nt: TGTGCCACCAGCAGAGATGGGGGCCTCCAAGAGAACCAGTACTTC
CDR3aa: CATSRDGGLQENQYF

len: 16
j_gene: TRBJ2-1
abundance: medium-sized
d_gene: -
v_gene: TRBV2
CDR3nt: TGTGCCAGCAGTGAATCGGCCGGGGCCATCTATAATGAGCAGTTCTTC
CDR3aa: CASSESAGAIYNEQFF